The sequence of this T cell receptor (beta chain) was determined in a study of T cells after posttransplantation cyclophosphamide. CDR1 is KGHSH, CDR2 LQKENI, per germline. This CDR3 spans 16 amino acids. J gave up 3 bases and V 0 bases, and 7 bases lay outside the gene matches. A marrow graft followed busulfan-fludarabine conditioning, with cyclophosphamide on days +3 and +4. Produced via immunoSEQ multiplex PCR; TCRdb's table is partial and in-frame only. Of roughly 11,000 clones listed, 85% to 95% are singletons. This clone was seen a single time. Its antigen is not identified. Other DNA sequences in this sample translate to the same CDR3. General study findings and limits: Skin or GI-infiltrating T cells shared few TRB sequences with blood. Donor-recipient repertoire similarity was low at 1-2 months, rising over year one. Recipient CMV seropositivity and CMV reactivation strongly tracked TRB clonality.

This sequence was found in a female patient in her 30s who received an allogeneic stem cell transplant from an unrelated donor, was CMV-positive, and had no GVHD. Some T cells may be graft donor cells. V gene TRBV18 combines with J gene TRBJ2-7; 8 bases agree with TRBD1. The specimen comprised PBMCs, sampled after allogeneic stem cell transplant with posttransplant cyclophosphamide. The CDR3 sequence: CASSPPSGQGYYEQYF. In nucleotides, the CDR3 is TGTGCCAGCTCACCACCGTCAGGACAGGGATACTACGAGCAGTACTTC.